A selection of T cell receptor beta chains follows, all from one sample in a study of blood T cell repertoires in COVID-19. Assay: immunoSEQ multiplex PCR; the TCRdb copy retains only in-frame clones and omits some. The sample shows just over 300,000 clones, approximately 91% of them seen only once. Sequenced input: PBMCs or T cells enriched from blood (not recorded which). The receptors derive from a woman between 40 and 50 years old who had recovered from COVID-19. Each CDR3 is given with its conserved first and last residue. The order of the fields is V gene, J gene, clone size, D gene, CDR3 protein, CDR3 DNA. The D gene is left open where the match is weak. Rows give clone size only sometimes, using once, few, many, or a class for an expanded clone.

V: TRBV7-9; J: TRBJ2-7; size: .; D: TRBD2; CDR3: CASSLATGGRGHYEQYF; DNA: TGTGCCAGCAGCTTAGCGACTGGCGGGAGGGGGCACTACGAGCAGTACTTC
V: TRBV5-6; J: TRBJ1-1; size: .; D: .; CDR3: CASTPGGGNTEAFF; DNA: TGTGCCAGCACCCCGGGGGGCGGCAACACTGAAGCTTTCTTT
V: TRBV28; J: TRBJ2-7; size: .; D: .; CDR3: CASSPGGRGFDEQYF; DNA: TGTGCCAGCAGTCCCGGGGGAAGGGGCTTCGACGAGCAGTACTTC
V: TRBV3-1/TRBV3-2; J: TRBJ1-2; size: .; D: .; CDR3: CASSQDPVVYGYTF; DNA: TGTGCCAGCAGCCAAGACCCGGTAGTCTATGGCTACACCTTC
V: TRBV7-9; J: TRBJ2-1; size: .; D: TRBD2; CDR3: CASSRGSGTSGQKQFF; DNA: TGTGCCAGCAGCCGAGGAAGCGGGACTAGCGGTCAAAAGCAGTTCTTC
V: TRBV4-1; J: TRBJ2-7; size: .; D: TRBD2; CDR3: CASSQDTASGGLTYEQYF; DNA: TGCGCCAGCAGCCAAGATACGGCTAGCGGGGGCCTAACCTACGAGCAGTACTTC
V: TRBV29-1; J: TRBJ2-7; size: .; D: .; CDR3: CSARWRGSYEQYF; DNA: TGCAGCGCTAGATGGAGGGGCTCCTACGAGCAGTACTTC
V: TRBV28; J: TRBJ1-2; size: .; D: .; CDR3: CASSLQGYGYTF; DNA: TGTGCCAGCAGTTTACAGGGCTATGGCTACACCTTC
V: TRBV30; J: TRBJ2-3; size: .; D: TRBD2; CDR3: CAWRGIRDYTDTQYF; DNA: TGTGCCTGGAGGGGAATCCGGGACTACACAGATACGCAGTATTTT
V: TRBV28; J: TRBJ1-4; size: once; D: TRBD1; CDR3: CASSGQGANTDEKLFF; DNA: TGTGCCAGCAGCGGACAGGGGGCAAACACGGATGAAAAACTGTTTTTT
V: TRBV19; J: TRBJ2-1; size: .; D: TRBD1; CDR3: CASSIRLMGQGVYNEQFF; DNA: TGTGCCAGTAGTATTCGCCTAATGGGACAGGGGGTATACAATGAGCAGTTCTTC
V: TRBV18; J: TRBJ2-7; size: .; D: TRBD1; CDR3: CASSPIRGGRDEQYF; DNA: TGTGCCAGCTCACCAATACGAGGGGGCAGGGACGAGCAGTACTTC
V: TRBV28; J: TRBJ2-2; size: .; D: .; CDR3: CASSLQGLNTGELFF; DNA: TGTGCCAGCAGTTTACAGGGGTTGAACACCGGGGAGCTGTTTTTT
V: TRBV28; J: TRBJ1-3; size: .; D: TRBD1; CDR3: CASSSPGTGGGNTIYF; DNA: TGTGCCAGCAGTTCCCCCGGGACAGGGGGCGGAAACACCATATATTTT
V: TRBV7-9; J: TRBJ1-3; size: .; D: .; CDR3: CASSLVGQGNSRLFF; DNA: .
V: TRBV7-3; J: TRBJ2-1; size: .; D: .; CDR3: CASSLSGGNNEQFF; DNA: TGTGCCAGCAGCTTATCTGGGGGGAACAATGAGCAGTTCTTC
V: TRBV5-1; J: TRBJ2-7; size: .; D: .; CDR3: CASSSGGEQYF; DNA: TGCGCCAGCAGCTCTGGGGGGGAGCAGTACTTC
V: TRBV24-1; J: TRBJ2-1; size: .; D: TRBD2; CDR3: CATSDPVGTRGGEQFF; DNA: TGTGCCACCAGTGACCCCGTTGGGACTAGGGGCGGGGAGCAGTTCTTC
V: TRBV27; J: TRBJ2-3; size: once; D: TRBD2; CDR3: CASSPRLADHRDTQYF; DNA: TGTGCCAGCAGTCCTAGACTAGCGGACCACCGAGATACGCAGTATTTT
V: TRBV7-8; J: TRBJ2-7; size: .; D: TRBD2; CDR3: CASSLDRWTSGREQYF; DNA: TGTGCCAGCAGCTTAGATAGGTGGACTAGCGGCCGCGAGCAGTACTTC
V: TRBV7-2; J: TRBJ1-5; size: .; D: .; CDR3: CASSLAAGSNQPQHF; DNA: TGTGCCAGCAGCTTAGCGGCCGGGAGCAATCAGCCCCAGCATTTT
V: TRBV6-5; J: TRBJ2-3; size: .; D: .; CDR3: CASSYFGSTDTQYF; DNA: TGTGCCAGCAGTTACTTCGGGAGCACAGATACGCAGTATTTT
V: TRBV7-3; J: TRBJ2-3; size: .; D: .; CDR3: CASSLGQLADTQYF; DNA: TGTGCCAGCAGCTTAGGACAGCTAGCAGATACGCAGTATTTT
V: TRBV7-3; J: TRBJ2-3; size: .; D: .; CDR3: CASSLREADTQYF; DNA: TGTGCCAGCAGCTTAAGGGAGGCAGATACGCAGTATTTT
V: TRBV28; J: TRBJ2-7; size: .; D: TRBD2; CDR3: CASRPGGKIYEQYF; DNA: TGTGCCAGCAGACCGGGGGGAAAAATCTACGAGCAGTACTTC
V: TRBV27; J: TRBJ1-6; size: .; D: .; CDR3: CASSTRGDIWGGSPLHF; DNA: TGTGCCAGCAGTACCCGGGGGGACATATGGGGTGGTTCACCCCTCCACTTT
V: TRBV29-1; J: TRBJ2-5; size: .; D: TRBD1; CDR3: CSVEDHRTGETQYF; DNA: TGCAGCGTTGAAGATCACAGGACAGGAGAGACCCAGTACTTC